This T cell receptor (beta chain) was sequenced for a study of blood T cell repertoires in COVID-19. J was trimmed by 1 base and V by 9 bases; bases with no gene match: 15. Germline V gene sequence: CDR1 SGHRS, CDR2 YFSETQ. The CDR3 totals 17 residues. Using immunoSEQ multiplex PCR, the repertoire was profiled, and TCRdb retains in-frame clones only, with some absent. The sample contains 40,000 or so clones, over 75% of which appear only once. The sequenced sample was peripheral blood. This clonotype was sampled from a man aged 35 to 55 with active or convalescent COVID-19. The chain recombines TRBV5-1 with TRBJ2-1; the match to TRBD2 covers 8 bases. CDR3 loop: CATTGPPGRDSYNEQFF. In DNA, the CDR3 is TGCGCCACCACCGGCCCCCCCGGGAGGGATTCCTACAATGAGCAGTTCTTC.